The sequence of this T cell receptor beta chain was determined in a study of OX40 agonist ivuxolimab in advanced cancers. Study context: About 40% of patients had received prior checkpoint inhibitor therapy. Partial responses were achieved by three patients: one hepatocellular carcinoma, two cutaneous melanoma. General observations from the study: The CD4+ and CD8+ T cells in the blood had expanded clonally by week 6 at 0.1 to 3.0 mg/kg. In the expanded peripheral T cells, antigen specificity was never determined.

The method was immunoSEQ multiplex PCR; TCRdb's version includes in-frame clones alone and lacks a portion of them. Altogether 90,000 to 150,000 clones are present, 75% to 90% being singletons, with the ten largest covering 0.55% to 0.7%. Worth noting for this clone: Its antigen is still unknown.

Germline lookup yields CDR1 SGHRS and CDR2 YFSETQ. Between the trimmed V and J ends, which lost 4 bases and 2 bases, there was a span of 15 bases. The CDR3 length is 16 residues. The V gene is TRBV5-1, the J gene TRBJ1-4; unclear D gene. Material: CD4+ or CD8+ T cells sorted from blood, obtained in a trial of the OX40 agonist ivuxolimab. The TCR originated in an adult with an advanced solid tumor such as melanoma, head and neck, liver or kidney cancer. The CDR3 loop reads CASSPQNRGTNEKLFF. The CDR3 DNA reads TGCGCCAGCAGCCCCCAAAATCGAGGGACTAATGAAAAACTGTTTTTT.